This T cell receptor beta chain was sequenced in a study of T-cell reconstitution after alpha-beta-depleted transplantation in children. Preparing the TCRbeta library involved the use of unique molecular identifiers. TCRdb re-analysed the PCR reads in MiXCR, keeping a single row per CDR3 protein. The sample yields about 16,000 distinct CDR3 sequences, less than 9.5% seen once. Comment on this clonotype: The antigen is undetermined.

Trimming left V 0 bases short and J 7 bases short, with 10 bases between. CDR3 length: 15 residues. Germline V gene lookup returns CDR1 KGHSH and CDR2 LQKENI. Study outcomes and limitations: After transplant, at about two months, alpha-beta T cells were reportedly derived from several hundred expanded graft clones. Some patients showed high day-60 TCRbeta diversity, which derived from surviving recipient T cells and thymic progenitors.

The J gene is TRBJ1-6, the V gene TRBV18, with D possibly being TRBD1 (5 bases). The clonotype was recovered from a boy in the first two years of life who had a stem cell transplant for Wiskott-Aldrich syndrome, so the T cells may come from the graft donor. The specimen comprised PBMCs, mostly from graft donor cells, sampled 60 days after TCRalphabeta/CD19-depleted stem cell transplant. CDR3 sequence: CASSPPWGENSPLHF. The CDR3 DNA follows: TGTGCCAGCTCACCACCATGGGGGGAAAATTCACCCCTCCACTTT.